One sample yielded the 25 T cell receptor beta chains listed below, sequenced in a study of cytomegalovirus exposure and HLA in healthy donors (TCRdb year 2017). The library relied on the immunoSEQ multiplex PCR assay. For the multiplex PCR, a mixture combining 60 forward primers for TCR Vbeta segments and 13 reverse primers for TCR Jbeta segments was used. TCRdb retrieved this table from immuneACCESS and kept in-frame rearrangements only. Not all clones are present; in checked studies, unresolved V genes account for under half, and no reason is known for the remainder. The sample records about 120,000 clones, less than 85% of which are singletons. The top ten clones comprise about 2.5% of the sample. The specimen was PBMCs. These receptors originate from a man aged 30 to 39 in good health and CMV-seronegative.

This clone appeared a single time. DNA for the CDR3: TGTGCCAGCAGCAGAGACCGGGACAGGGTTCGCGGCTACACCTTC. This translates into CASSRDRDRVRGYTF. The gene calls are TRBV7-2 and TRBJ1-2, with TRBD1 matching over 9 bases. This CDR3 comprises 15 residues. The V segment lost 5 bases and the J segment 8 bases; nucleotides outside the gene matches: 12. From germline, CDR1 is SGHTA and CDR2 FQGNSA.

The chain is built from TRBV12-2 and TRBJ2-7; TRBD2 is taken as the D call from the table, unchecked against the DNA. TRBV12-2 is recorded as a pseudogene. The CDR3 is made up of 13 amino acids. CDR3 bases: TGTGCAAGTCGCTTAGTGCGGACCTACGAGCAGTACTTC. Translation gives CASRLVRTYEQYF.

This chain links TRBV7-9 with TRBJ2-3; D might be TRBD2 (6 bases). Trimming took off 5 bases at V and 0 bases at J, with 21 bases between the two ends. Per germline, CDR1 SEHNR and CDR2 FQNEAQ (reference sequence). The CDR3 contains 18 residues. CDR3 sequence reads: CASSPRDWSYSSTDTQYF. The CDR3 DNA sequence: TGTGCCAGCAGCCCGCGGGACTGGAGCTACTCTAGCACAGATACGCAGTATTTT.

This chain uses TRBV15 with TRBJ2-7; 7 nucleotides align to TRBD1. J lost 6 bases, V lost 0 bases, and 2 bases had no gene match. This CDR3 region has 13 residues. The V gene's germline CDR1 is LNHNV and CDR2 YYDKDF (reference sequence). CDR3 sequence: CATSRDNRGEQYF. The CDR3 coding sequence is TGTGCCACCAGCAGAGATAACAGGGGCGAGCAGTACTTC. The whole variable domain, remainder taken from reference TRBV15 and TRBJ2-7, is DAMVIQNPRYQVTQFGKPVTLSCSQTLNHNVMYWYQQKSSQAPKLLFHYYDKDFNNEADTPDNFQSRRPNTSFCFLDIRSPGLGDTAMYLCATSRDNRGEQYFGPGTRLTVT.

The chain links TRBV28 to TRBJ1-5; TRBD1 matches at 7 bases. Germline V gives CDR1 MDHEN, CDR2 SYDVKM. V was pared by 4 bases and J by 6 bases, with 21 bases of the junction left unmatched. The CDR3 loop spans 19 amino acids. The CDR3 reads CASSSYYPGHQGVSQPQHF. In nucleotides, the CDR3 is TGTGCCAGCAGTTCTTATTACCCGGGACACCAGGGGGTGAGTCAGCCCCAGCATTTT.

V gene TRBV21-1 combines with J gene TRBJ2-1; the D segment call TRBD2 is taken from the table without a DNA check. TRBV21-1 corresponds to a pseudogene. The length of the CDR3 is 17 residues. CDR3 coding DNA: TGTGCCAGCAGCAAACTGGAGGAGTCGGGAGGGCCTCGGGGTGTGTTCTTC. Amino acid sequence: CASSKLEESGGPRGVFF.

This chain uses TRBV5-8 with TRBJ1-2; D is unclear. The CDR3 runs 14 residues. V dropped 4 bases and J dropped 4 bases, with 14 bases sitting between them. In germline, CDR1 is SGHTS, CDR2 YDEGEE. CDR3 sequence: CASSVTGELYGYTF. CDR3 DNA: TGTGCCAGCAGCGTGACCGGGGAGCTCTATGGCTACACCTTC.

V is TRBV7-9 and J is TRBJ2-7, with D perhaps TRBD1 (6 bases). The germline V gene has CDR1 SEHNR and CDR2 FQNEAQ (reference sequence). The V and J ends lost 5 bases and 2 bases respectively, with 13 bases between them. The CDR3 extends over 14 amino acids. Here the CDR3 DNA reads TGTGCCAGCAGCGAAGGGGGTGCTCCCTACGAGCAGTACTTC. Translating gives CASSEGGAPYEQYF.

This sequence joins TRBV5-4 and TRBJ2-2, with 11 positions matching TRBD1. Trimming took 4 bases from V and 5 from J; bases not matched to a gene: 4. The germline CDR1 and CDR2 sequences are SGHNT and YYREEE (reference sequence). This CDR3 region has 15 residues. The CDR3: CASSTGQGVTGELFF. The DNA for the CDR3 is TGTGCCAGCAGCACGGGACAGGGGGTGACCGGGGAGCTGTTTTTT.

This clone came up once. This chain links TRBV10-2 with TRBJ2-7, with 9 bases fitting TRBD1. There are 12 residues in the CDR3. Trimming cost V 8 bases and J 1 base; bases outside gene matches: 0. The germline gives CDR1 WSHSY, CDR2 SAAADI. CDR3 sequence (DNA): TGCGCCAGCGGGACAGGGTCCTACGAGCAGTACTTC. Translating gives CASGTGSYEQYF.

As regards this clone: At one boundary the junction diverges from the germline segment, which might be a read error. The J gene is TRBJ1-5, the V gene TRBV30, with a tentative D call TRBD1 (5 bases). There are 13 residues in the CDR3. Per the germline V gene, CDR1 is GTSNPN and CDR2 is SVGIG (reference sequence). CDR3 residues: CAWSEDSEQPQNF. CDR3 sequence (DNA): TGTGCCTGGAGTGAAGACAGTGAACAGCCCCAGAATTTT.

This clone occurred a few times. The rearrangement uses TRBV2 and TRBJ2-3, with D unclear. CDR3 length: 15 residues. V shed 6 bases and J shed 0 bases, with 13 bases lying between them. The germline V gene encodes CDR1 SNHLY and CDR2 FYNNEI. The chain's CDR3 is CASSLRVLSTDTQYF. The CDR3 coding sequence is TGTGCCAGCAGCCTTCGAGTTCTTAGCACAGATACGCAGTATTTT.

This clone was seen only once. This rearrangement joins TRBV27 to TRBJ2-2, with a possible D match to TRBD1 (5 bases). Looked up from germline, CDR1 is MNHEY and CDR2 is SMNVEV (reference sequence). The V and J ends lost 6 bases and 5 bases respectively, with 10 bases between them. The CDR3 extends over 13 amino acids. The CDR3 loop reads CASRFPGTGELFF. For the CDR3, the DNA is TGTGCCAGCAGATTTCCAGGGACCGGGGAGCTGTTTTTT.

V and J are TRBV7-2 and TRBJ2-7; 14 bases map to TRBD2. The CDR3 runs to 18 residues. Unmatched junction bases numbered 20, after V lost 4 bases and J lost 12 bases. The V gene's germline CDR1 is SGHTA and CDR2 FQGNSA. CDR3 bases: TGTGCCAGCAGCTCGACCCTTATACCGGGACTAGCGGGAGAACCGGGGTACTTC. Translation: CASSSTLIPGLAGEPGYF.

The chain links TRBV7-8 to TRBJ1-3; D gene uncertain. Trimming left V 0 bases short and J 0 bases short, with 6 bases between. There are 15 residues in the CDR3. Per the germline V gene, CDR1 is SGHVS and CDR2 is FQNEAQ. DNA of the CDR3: TGTGCCAGCAGCTTAGCTCGGTTCTCTGGAAACACCATATATTTT. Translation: CASSLARFSGNTIYF.

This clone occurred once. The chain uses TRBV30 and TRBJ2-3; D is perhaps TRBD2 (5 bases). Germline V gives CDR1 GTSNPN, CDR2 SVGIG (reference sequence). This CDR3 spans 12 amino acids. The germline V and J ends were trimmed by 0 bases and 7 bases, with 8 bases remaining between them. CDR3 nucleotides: TGTGCCTGGAGTGTAGACTATCATACGCAGTATTTT. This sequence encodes CAWSVDYHTQYF.

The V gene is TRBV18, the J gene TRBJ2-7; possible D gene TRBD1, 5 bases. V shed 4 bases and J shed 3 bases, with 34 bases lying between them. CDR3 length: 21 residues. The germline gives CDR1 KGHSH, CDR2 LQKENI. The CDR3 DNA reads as TGTGCCAGCTCACAAAAGGGTCAGGGCCCTTTTCGGGCGGCCATTAACTACGAGCAGTACTTC. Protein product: CASSQKGQGPFRAAINYEQYF.

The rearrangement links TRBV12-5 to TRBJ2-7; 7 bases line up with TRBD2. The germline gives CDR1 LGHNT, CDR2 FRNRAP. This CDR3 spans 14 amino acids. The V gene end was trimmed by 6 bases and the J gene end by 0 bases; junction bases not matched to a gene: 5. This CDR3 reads CASGAGLLSYEQYF. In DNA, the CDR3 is TGTGCTAGTGGCGCGGGACTACTCTCCTACGAGCAGTACTTC.

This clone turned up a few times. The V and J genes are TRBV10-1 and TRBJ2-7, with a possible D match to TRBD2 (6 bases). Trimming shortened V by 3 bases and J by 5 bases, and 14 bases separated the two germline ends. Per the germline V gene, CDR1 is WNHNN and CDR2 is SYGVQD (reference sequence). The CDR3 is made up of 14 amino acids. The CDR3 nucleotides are TGCGCCAGCAGTGAATCCCGGGGAGGCGACGAGCAGTACTTC. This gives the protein CASSESRGGDEQYF.

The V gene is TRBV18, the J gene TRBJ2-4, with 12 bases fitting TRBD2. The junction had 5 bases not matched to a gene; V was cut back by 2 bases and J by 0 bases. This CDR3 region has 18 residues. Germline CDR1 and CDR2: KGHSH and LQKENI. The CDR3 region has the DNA TGTGCCAGCTCACCAGGGACTAGCGGGTTGAGAGCCAAAAACATTCAGTACTTC. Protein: CASSPGTSGLRAKNIQYF. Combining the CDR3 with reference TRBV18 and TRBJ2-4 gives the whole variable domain NAGVMQNPRHLVRRRGQEARLRCSPMKGHSHVYWYRQLPEEGLKFMVYLQKENIIDESGMPKERFSAEFPKEGPSILRIQQVVRGDSAAYFCASSPGTSGLRAKNIQYFGAGTRLSVL.

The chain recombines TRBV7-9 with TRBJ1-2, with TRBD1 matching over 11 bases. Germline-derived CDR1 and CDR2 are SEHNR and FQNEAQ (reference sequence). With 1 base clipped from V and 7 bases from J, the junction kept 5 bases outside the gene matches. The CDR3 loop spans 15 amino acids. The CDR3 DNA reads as TGTGCCAGCAGCTTAGAGGACAGGGGGCGGAGTGGCTACACCTTC. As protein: CASSLEDRGRSGYTF.

The CDR3 DNA sequence: TGCGCCAGCAGCCGGGACAGAGATTACGAGCAGTACTTC. It translates to CASSRDRDYEQYF. The gene calls are TRBV10-1 and TRBJ2-7, with 7 positions matching TRBD1. This CDR3 spans 13 amino acids. Trimming took 6 bases from V and 4 from J; bases not matched to a gene: 6. Germline V gives CDR1 WNHNN, CDR2 SYGVQD (reference sequence).

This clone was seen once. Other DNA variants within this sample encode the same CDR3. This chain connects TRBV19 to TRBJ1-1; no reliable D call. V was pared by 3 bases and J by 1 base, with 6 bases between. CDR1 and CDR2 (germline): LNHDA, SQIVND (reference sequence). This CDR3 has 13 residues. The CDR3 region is CASSIRGNTEAFF. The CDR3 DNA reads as TGTGCCAGTAGTATTCGGGGGAACACTGAAGCTTTCTTT.

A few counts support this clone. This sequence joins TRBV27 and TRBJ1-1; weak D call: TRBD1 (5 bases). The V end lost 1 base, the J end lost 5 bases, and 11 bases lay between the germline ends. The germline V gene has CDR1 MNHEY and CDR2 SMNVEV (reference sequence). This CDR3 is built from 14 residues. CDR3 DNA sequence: TGTGCCAGCAGTTTATTCCCAGGGTGGACTGAAGCTTTCTTT. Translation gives CASSLFPGWTEAFF.

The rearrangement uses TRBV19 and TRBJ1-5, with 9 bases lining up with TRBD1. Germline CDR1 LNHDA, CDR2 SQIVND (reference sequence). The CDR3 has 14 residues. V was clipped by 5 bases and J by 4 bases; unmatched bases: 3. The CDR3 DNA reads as TGTGCCAGTAGTGTCGGACAGGGGAATCAGCCCCAGCATTTT. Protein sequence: CASSVGQGNQPQHF.